This entry lists 14 T cell receptor beta chains sequenced from one sample in a study of beta chain features in type 1 diabetes. As every portion of the isolated RNA was reverse transcribed, the sequencing read expressed TCRB transcripts. The data were produced by immunoSEQ multiplex PCR, yet TCRdb's version contains in-frame clones alone and is incomplete. The data contain roughly 450,000 clones, 14% of them singletons. The specimen was naive CD4+ T cells from blood. Receptors were obtained from a young man in good health.

V is TRBV6-6 and J is TRBJ1-2; perhaps TRBD1 as D (6 bases). Germline V CDR1 and CDR2: MNHNY, SVGAGI (reference sequence). Trimming left V 5 bases short and J 8 bases short, with 15 bases between. This CDR3 is built from 13 residues. The CDR3 nucleotides read TGTGCCAGCAGTCCCCAAGGGGGGGGAGGCTACACCTTC. It codes for CASSPQGGGGYTF.

J is TRBJ2-6 and V is TRBV5-4; TRBD1 is a possible D gene (6 bases). CDR1 is SGHNT, CDR2 YYREEE, per germline (reference sequence). The CDR3 has 17 residues. Trimming shortened V by 4 bases and J by 0 bases, and 14 bases separated the two germline ends. CDR3 nucleotides: TGTGCCAGCAGCCCCGATACAGGGCGCTCTGGGGCCAACGTCCTGACTTTC. Protein: CASSPDTGRSGANVLTF.

This clone was detected only a few times. This chain connects TRBV11-3 to TRBJ2-3; possible D gene TRBD2, 6 bases. The CDR3 totals 15 residues. CDR1 and CDR2 (germline): SGHNT, YENEEA. Deletions cut 3 bases from V and 0 bases from J, with 10 bases between. The CDR3 DNA reads TGTGCCAGCAGCTTCAGACTAGGGAGCACAGATACGCAGTATTTT. Translating gives CASSFRLGSTDTQYF.

The chain carries TRBV21-1 and TRBJ1-2; the table's D gene call, TRBD1, was not cross checked with the DNA. TRBV21-1 constitutes a pseudogene. This CDR3 region has 14 residues. The CDR3 sequence: CASYPGQGFYGYTF. The CDR3 DNA is TGTGCCAGCTATCCGGGACAGGGGTTCTATGGCTACACCTTC.

J is TRBJ2-7 and V is TRBV19; D remains unclear. Germline lookup yields CDR1 LNHDA and CDR2 SQIVND (reference sequence). Trimming took off 2 bases at V and 0 bases at J, with 8 bases between the two ends. The CDR3 contains 14 residues. In nucleotides, the CDR3 is TGTGCCAGTAGTATATCGGCGAGCTCCTACGAGCAGTACGTC. The encoded protein is CASSISASSYEQYV.

This chain connects TRBV7-9 to TRBJ2-4; D not certain. Germline CDR1 is SEHNR and CDR2 is FQNEAQ (reference sequence). Trimming pared 4 bases from V and 0 bases from J, leaving 19 bases between. The CDR3 consists of 18 residues. CDR3 sequence (DNA): TGTGCCAGCAGCTACCTCCCCATAGCAACCATAGCCAAAAACATTCAGTACTTC. Its protein product is CASSYLPIATIAKNIQYF.

The sample holds a few counts of this clone. The rearrangement uses TRBV7-2 and TRBJ2-5; D is uncertain. The germline V and J ends were trimmed by 5 bases and 4 bases, with 8 bases remaining between them. The CDR3 length is 12 residues. Germline CDR1 reads SGHTA; CDR2 reads FQGNSA. The CDR3 loop is CASSISLETQYF. The CDR3 nucleotides are TGTGCCAGCAGCATCTCCTTAGAGACCCAGTACTTC.

This clone was counted a few times. This chain joins TRBV29-1 and TRBJ2-4; D tentatively reads TRBD1 or TRBD2 (5 bases each). Trimming took 3 bases from V and 8 from J, leaving 14 bases between them. Germline V gene sequence: CDR1 SQVTM, CDR2 ANQGSEA. CDR3 length equals 13 residues. CDR3 sequence: CSVDSGAGDIQYF. DNA of the CDR3: TGCAGCGTTGACTCCGGGGCGGGCGACATTCAGTACTTC.

The chain is built from TRBV5-4 and TRBJ2-7; TRBD2 matches at 10 bases. Losses at the gene ends were 2 bases for V and 7 bases for J; bases not matched to a gene: 6. Germline V gene data show CDR1 as SGHNT and CDR2 as YYREEE (reference sequence). The CDR3 totals 14 residues. DNA for the CDR3: TGTGCCAGCAGCTTAGCGGGAGGGCTGCGGGAGCAGTACGTC. This sequence encodes CASSLAGGLREQYV.

There are a few counts of this clone. The chain couples TRBV6-5 to TRBJ2-6, with D tentatively TRBD1 (6 bases). The germline V gene has CDR1 MNHEY and CDR2 SVGAGI. This CDR3 comprises 15 residues. V lost 6 bases, J lost 2 bases, and 11 bases lay in between. The CDR3 spells CASRWTEAGANVLTF. The CDR3 bases are TGTGCCAGCAGGTGGACAGAGGCTGGGGCCAACGTCCTGACTTTC.

The rearrangement joins TRBV2 to TRBJ2-1; D gene ambiguous. Per the germline V gene, CDR1 is SNHLY and CDR2 is FYNNEI. Trimming removed 0 bases at V and 15 bases at J, with 18 bases between. The length of the CDR3 is 14 residues. CDR3 sequence reads: CASSEARASAGRFF. Written as DNA, the CDR3 is TGTGCCAGCAGTGAAGCACGAGCATCAGCCGGGCGGTTCTTC.

V is TRBV30 and J is TRBJ1-2; D uncertain. From germline, CDR1 is GTSNPN and CDR2 SVGIG (reference sequence). Trimming left V 4 bases short and J 7 bases short, with 10 bases between. This CDR3 is 11 amino acids long. This CDR3 reads CAWTRVGGYTF. CDR3 nucleotide sequence: TGTGCCTGGACCCGGGTTGGTGGCTACACCTTC. Full variable domain (missing parts from reference TRBV30 and TRBJ1-2): SQTIHQWPATLVQPVGSPLSLECTVEGTSNPNLYWYRQAAGRGLQLLFYSVGIGQISSEVPQNLSASRPQDRQFILSSKKLLLSDSGFYLCAWTRVGGYTFGSGTRLTVV.

Points on this clone: A much larger clone differs by one base, so this may be a read error. The same CDR3 is also encoded by other DNA sequences in this sample. The genes are TRBV5-4 and TRBJ2-5; D not resolved. V was shortened by 0 bases and J by 7 bases, with 4 bases between the two germline ends. The germline V gene has CDR1 SGHNT and CDR2 YYREEE (reference sequence). The CDR3 has 11 residues. The CDR3 is CASSLEGTQYF. CDR3 in DNA: TGTGCCAGCAGCTTGGAAGGGACCCAGTACTTC.

The chain uses TRBV13 and TRBJ2-3, with 10 positions matching TRBD2. V dropped 4 bases and J dropped 5; count of bases not matched to a gene: 3. The length of the CDR3 is 14 residues. Germline V gene data show CDR1 as PRHDT and CDR2 as FYEKMQ (reference sequence). In nucleotides, the CDR3 is TGTGCCAGCAGCTCTAGCGGGGGTGGAGATACGCAGTATTTT. It translates to CASSSSGGGDTQYF.